This TCR beta chain was observed in a study of T cells in Graves' hyperthyroidism and ophthalmopathy. The overall study: Initial diagnosis, before any treatment, was when peripheral blood was collected.

V dropped 6 bases and J dropped 2 bases, with 16 bases sitting between them. The CDR3 is 14 amino acids. Per the germline V gene, CDR1 is DFQATT and CDR2 is SNEGSKA (reference sequence). This clonotype was seen many times. Amplification yielded TCR beta CDR3 regions, with RNA transcripts as the source. Primed by the HTBI set, a first-round RT-PCR was run on the TCR CDR3. TCRdb independently ran MiXCR on the multiplex PCR reads; one entry per CDR3 protein. Of about 380,000 distinct CDR3 sequences in the sample, approximately 18% are singletons; the top ten hold 35% to 50%. The sequencing input was blood. The chain joins TRBV20-1 to TRBJ1-1; no clear D. This TCR was recovered from a man between 18 and 29 years old with Graves' ophthalmopathy. The CDR3: CSAQRGESNTEAFF. The CDR3, as DNA: TGCAGTGCCCAACGCGGGGAAAGTAACACTGAAGCTTTCTTT.